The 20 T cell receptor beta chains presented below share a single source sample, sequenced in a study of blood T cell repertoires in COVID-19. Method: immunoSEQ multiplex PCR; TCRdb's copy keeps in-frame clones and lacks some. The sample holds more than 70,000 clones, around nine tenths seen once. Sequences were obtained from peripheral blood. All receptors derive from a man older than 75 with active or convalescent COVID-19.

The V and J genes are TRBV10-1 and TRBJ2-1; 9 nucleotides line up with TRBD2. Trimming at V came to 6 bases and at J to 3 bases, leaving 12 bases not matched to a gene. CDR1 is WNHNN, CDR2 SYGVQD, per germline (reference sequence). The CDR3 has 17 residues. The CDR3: CASSVIDVREGYNEQFF. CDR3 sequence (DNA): TGCGCCAGCAGCGTAATTGACGTGCGGGAGGGCTACAATGAGCAGTTCTTC.

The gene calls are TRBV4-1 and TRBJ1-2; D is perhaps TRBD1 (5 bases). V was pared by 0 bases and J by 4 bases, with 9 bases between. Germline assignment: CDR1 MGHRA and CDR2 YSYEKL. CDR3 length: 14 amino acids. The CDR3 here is CASSQDGQGYGYTF. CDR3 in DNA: TGCGCCAGCAGCCAAGATGGTCAGGGCTATGGCTACACCTTC.

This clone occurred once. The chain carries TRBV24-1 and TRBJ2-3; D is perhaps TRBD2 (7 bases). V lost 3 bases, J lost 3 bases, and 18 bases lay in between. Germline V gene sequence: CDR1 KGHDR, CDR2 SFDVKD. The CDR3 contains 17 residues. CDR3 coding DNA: TGTGCCACCAGTGATCTACACAGGGAGGGTGGTACAGATACGCAGTATTTT. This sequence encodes CATSDLHREGGTDTQYF.

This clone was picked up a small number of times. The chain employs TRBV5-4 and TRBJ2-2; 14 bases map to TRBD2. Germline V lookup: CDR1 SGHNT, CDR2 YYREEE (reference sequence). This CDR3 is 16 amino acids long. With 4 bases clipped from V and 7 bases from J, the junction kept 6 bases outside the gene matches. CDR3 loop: CASSMGLAGDIGELFF. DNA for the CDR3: TGTGCCAGCAGCATGGGACTAGCGGGAGACATCGGGGAGCTGTTTTTT.

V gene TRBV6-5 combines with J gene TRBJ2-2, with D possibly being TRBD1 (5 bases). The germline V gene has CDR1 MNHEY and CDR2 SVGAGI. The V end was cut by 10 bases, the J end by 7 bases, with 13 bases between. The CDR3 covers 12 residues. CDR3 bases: TGTGCCACACATATAAGGGGCGGGGAGCTGTTTTTT. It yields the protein CATHIRGGELFF.

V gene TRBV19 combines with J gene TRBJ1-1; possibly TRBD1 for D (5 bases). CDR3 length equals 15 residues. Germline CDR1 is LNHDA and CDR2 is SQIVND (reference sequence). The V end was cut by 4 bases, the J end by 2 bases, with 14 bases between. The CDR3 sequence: CASSTPYRSNTEAFF. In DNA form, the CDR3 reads TGTGCCAGTAGTACCCCTTACAGGAGTAACACTGAAGCTTTCTTT.

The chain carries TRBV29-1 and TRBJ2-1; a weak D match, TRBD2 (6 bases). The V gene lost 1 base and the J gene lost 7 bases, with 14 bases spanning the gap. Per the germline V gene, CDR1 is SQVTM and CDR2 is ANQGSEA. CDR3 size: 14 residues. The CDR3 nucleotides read TGCAGCGTTGAAGCGCCACGGAGCGGGAATGAGCAGTTCTTC. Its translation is CSVEAPRSGNEQFF.

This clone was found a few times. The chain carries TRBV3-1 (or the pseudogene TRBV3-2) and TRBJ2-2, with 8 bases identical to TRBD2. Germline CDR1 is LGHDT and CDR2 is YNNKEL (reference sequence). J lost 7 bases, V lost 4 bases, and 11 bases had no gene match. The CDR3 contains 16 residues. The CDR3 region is CASSRAGGGIHGELFF. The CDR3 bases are TGTGCCAGCAGCCGAGCCGGGGGGGGTATCCACGGGGAGCTGTTTTTT.

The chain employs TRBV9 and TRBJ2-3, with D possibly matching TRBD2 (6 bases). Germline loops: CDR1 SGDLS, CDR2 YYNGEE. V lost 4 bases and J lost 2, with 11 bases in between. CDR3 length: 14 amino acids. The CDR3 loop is CASSPRLVTDTQYF. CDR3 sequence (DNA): TGTGCCAGCAGCCCCCGACTAGTCACAGATACGCAGTATTTT.

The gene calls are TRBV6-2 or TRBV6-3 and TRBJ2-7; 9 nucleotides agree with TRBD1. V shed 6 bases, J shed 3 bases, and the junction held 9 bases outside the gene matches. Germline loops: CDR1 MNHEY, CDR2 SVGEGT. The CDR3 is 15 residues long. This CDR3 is CASSLLSDRGYEQYF. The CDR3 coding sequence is TGTGCCAGCAGCCTACTCTCGGACAGGGGCTACGAGCAGTACTTC.

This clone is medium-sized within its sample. CDR3 bases: TGTGCCAGCAGTGGACAGGGATCTGAAGCTTTCTTT. Translation gives CASSGQGSEAFF. This rearrangement joins TRBV25-1 to TRBJ1-1, with 7 bases that match TRBD1. V shed 4 bases and J 6 bases; nucleotides not matched to a gene: 2. Germline V gene data show CDR1 as MGHDK and CDR2 as SYGVNS. CDR3 length: 12 amino acids.

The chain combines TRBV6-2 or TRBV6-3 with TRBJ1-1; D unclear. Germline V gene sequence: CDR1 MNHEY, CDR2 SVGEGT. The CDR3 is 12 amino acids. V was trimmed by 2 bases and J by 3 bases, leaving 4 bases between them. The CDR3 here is CASSYLHTEAFF. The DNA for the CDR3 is TGTGCCAGCAGTTACCTACACACTGAAGCTTTCTTT.

This chain's CDR3 is CASTEGLRLYSNQPQHF. In DNA form, the CDR3 reads TGTGCCAGCACCGAGGGTCTCAGGCTTTATAGCAATCAGCCCCAGCATTTT. This chain connects TRBV2 to TRBJ1-5; no clear D. Germline V CDR1 and CDR2: SNHLY, FYNNEI. The CDR3 sequence is 17 residues long. Deletions cut 7 bases from V and 0 bases from J, with 19 bases between.

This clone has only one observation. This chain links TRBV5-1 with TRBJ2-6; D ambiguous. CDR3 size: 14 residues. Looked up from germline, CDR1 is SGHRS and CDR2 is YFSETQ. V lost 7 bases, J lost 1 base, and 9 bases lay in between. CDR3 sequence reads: CASGDSSGANVLTF. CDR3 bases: TGCGCCAGCGGAGACTCTTCTGGGGCCAACGTCCTGACTTTC.

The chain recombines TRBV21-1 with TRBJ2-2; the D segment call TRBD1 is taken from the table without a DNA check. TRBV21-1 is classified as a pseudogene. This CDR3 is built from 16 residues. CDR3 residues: CASSKAGTGGTGELFF. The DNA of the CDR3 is TGTGCCAGCAGCAAAGCCGGGACAGGGGGCACCGGGGAGCTGTTTTTT.

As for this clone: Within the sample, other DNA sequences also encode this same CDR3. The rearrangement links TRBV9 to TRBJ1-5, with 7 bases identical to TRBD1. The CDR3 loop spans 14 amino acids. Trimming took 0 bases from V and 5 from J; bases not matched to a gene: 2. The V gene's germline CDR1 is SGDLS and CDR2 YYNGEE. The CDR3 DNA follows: TGTGCCAGCAGCGTAGGACAGGGCGATCAGCCCCAGCATTTT. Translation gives CASSVGQGDQPQHF.

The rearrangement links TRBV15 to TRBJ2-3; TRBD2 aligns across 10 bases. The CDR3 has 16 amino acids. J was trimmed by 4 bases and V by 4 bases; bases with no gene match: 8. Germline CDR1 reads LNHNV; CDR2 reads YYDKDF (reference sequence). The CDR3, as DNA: TGTGCCACCAGCAAACAATTAGCGGGAGGTGCAGATACGCAGTATTTT. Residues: CATSKQLAGGADTQYF.

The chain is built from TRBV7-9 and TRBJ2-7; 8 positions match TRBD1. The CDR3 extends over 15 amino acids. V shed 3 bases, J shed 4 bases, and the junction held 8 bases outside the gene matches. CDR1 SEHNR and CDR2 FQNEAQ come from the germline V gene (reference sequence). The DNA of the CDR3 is TGTGCCAGCAGCTTCCGACAGGGGTCCCCTTACGAGCAGTACTTC. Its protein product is CASSFRQGSPYEQYF. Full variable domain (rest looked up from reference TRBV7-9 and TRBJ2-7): DTGVSQNPRHKITKRGQNVTFRCDPISEHNRLYWYRQTLGQGPEFLTYFQNEAQLEKSRLLSDRFSAERPKGSFSTLEIQRTEQGDSAMYLCASSFRQGSPYEQYFGPGTRLTVT.

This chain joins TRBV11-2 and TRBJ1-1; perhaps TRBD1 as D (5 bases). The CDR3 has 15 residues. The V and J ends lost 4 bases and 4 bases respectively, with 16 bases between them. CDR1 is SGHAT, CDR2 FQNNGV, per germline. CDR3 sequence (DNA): TGTGCCAGCAGCTCGGGGGGGACCACTGGCACTGAAGCTTTCTTT. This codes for CASSSGGTTGTEAFF.

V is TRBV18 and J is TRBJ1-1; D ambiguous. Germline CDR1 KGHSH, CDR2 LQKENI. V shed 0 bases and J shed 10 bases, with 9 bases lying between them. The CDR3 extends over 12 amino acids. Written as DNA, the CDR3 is TGTGCCAGCTCACCACCGGGGAGGAGAGCTTTCTTT. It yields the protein CASSPPGRRAFF.